These 22 T cell receptor beta chains came from one sample sequenced in a study of blood T cells in healthy people across ages. It was with a sample-barcoded 5' primer and a J-beta primer mix that a second PCR of roughly 7 to 11 cycles was run. MiXCR, run by TCRdb on the 5' RACE reads, gives a single entry per CDR3 protein. The sample carries 800,000 or so distinct CDR3 sequences, around half recorded once. Input material: blood. These receptors were collected from an elderly man in good health.

The genes are TRBV7-3 and TRBJ1-1; D is possibly TRBD1 (6 bases). Trimming removed 2 bases from V and 7 bases from J, with 11 bases in between. There are 13 residues in the CDR3. Germline V gene lookup returns CDR1 SGHTA and CDR2 FQGTGA. The CDR3 loop is CASSLDRFDEAFF. The CDR3 bases are TGTGCCAGCAGCTTAGACAGGTTCGATGAAGCTTTCTTT.

The chain recombines TRBV4-3 with TRBJ2-5, with TRBD2 as a possible D gene (5 bases). V was clipped by 0 bases and J by 5 bases, with 13 bases between them. The length of the CDR3 is 15 residues. Germline assignment: CDR1 LGHNA and CDR2 YSLEER. CDR3 DNA: TGCGCCAGCAGCCAAGATCGGGGATCTGGCGAGACCCAGTACTTC. This encodes CASSQDRGSGETQYF.

This clonotype came up a few times. This chain connects TRBV5-1 to TRBJ2-3; D is ambiguous. The germline V gene has CDR1 SGHRS and CDR2 YFSETQ. Trimming took off 4 bases at V and 3 bases at J, with 9 bases between the two ends. This CDR3 has 13 residues. Here the CDR3 reads CASSIDNTDTQYF. For the CDR3, the DNA is TGCGCCAGCAGCATCGATAATACAGATACGCAGTATTTT.

The CDR3 region is CASSWGGGTEAFF. CDR3 bases: TGTGCCAGCAGCTGGGGGGGAGGCACTGAAGCTTTCTTT. J is TRBJ1-1 and V is TRBV7-3, with a weak D call TRBD1 (5 bases). Trimming removed 4 bases from V and 4 bases from J, with 10 bases in between. This CDR3 region has 13 residues. Germline CDR1 is SGHTA and CDR2 is FQGTGA.

The rearrangement links TRBV28 to TRBJ2-1; weak D call: TRBD2 (6 bases). Trimming took 3 bases from V and 0 from J, leaving 12 bases between them. The CDR3 covers 16 residues. Germline lookup yields CDR1 MDHEN and CDR2 SYDVKM. The CDR3 nucleotides are TGTGCCAGCAGTTTCGGGGGAGGCAGCTCCTACAATGAGCAGTTCTTC. This codes for CASSFGGGSSYNEQFF.

This clonotype was seen a single time. V and J are TRBV30 and TRBJ1-5; D is possibly TRBD1 (5 bases). CDR3 size: 13 residues. The germline V and J ends were trimmed by 1 base and 3 bases, with 7 bases remaining between them. CDR1 is GTSNPN, CDR2 SVGIG, per germline (reference sequence). CDR3 sequence reads: CAWSAGNNQPQHF. CDR3 DNA: TGTGCCTGGAGTGCAGGGAACAATCAGCCCCAGCATTTT. The entire variable domain, with the rest obtained from reference TRBV30 and TRBJ1-5, is as follows: SQTIHQWPATLVQPVGSPLSLECTVEGTSNPNLYWYRQAAGRGLQLLFYSVGIGQISSEVPQNLSASRPQDRQFILSSKKLLLSDSGFYLCAWSAGNNQPQHFGDGTRLSIL.

This clonotype was seen more than once but under ten times. The chain carries TRBV7-3 and TRBJ2-1, with TRBD2 identical over 15 bases. The CDR3 length is 17 residues. Germline V gene data show CDR1 as SGHTA and CDR2 as FQGTGA. With V trimmed by 3 bases and J by 3 bases, 3 bases remained unmatched. The CDR3 loop is CASSFRTSGRDYNEQFF. CDR3 sequence (DNA): TGTGCCAGCAGCTTTCGGACTAGCGGGAGGGACTACAATGAGCAGTTCTTC.

On this clonotype: The junction departs from the called germline gene at one end, perhaps through a read error. The V gene is TRBV7-9, the J gene TRBJ2-1, with 7 bases fitting TRBD2. Germline V lookup: CDR1 SEHNR, CDR2 FQNEAQ (reference sequence). CDR3 size: 15 residues. CDR3 bases: TGCGCCAGCAGCTTAGGAGCGGGAATAGGCAATGAGCAGTTCTTC. Translating gives CASSLGAGIGNEQFF. Based on the CDR3 plus reference TRBV7-9 and TRBJ2-1, the full variable domain is DTGVSQNPRHKITKRGQNVTFRCDPISEHNRLYWYRQTLGQGPEFLTYFQNEAQLEKSRLLSDRFSAERPKGSFSTLEIQRTEQGDSAMYLCASSLGAGIGNEQFFGPGTRLTVL.

This chain's CDR3 is CASSRRGTAYTEAFF. The CDR3 bases are TGTGCCAGCAGCCGGCGTGGGACAGCCTACACTGAAGCTTTCTTT. This sequence joins TRBV28 and TRBJ1-1; the match to TRBD1 covers 7 bases. This CDR3 has 15 residues. V shed 6 bases, J shed 3 bases, and the junction held 10 bases outside the gene matches. Germline values: CDR1 MDHEN, CDR2 SYDVKM.

This clonotype turned up a few times. The chain couples TRBV21-1 to TRBJ2-1; TRBD2, as called in the table, went unchecked against the DNA. TRBV21-1 is described as a pseudogene. The CDR3 is 14 residues long. As DNA, the CDR3 is TGTGCCGGACCCCCTAGCGGGAGTCTCAATGAGCAGTTCTTC. Encoded protein: CAGPPSGSLNEQFF.

On this clonotype: A clone one base away is much larger, so this may be a read error. J is TRBJ1-6 and V is TRBV4-3; D is perhaps TRBD1 (6 bases). The CDR3 contains 15 residues. The V end lost 1 base, the J end lost 9 bases, and 13 bases lay between the germline ends. Looked up from germline, CDR1 is LGHNA and CDR2 is YSLEER. CDR3 nucleotide sequence: TGCGCCAGCAGCCAAGTATTACAGGGTGGTTCACCCCTCCACTTT. This encodes CASSQVLQGGSPLHF.

This chain joins TRBV21-1 and TRBJ2-1; the D call TRBD2 from the table was never checked on the DNA. TRBV21-1 is a pseudogene segment. The length of the CDR3 is 17 residues. The CDR3 loop is CASRQYSGLAVYNEQFF. DNA of the CDR3: TGTGCCAGCAGACAATATTCGGGACTAGCGGTTTACAATGAGCAGTTCTTC.

The J gene is TRBJ2-4, the V gene TRBV20-1; TRBD2 agrees at 7 bases. The end of the DNA aligns better with TRBJ2-5, so the J call may be wrong. CDR3 length: 14 residues. Germline V CDR1 and CDR2: DFQATT, SNEGSKA (reference sequence). The CDR3, as DNA: TGCAGTGCTGATTGGGCGGGAGTACAAGAGACCCAGTACTTC. Residues: CSADWAGVQETQYF.

About this clonotype: A much larger clone differs from this one at a single base, so this may be a read error. The chain joins TRBV29-1 to TRBJ2-3, with 8 bases aligning to TRBD1. Germline loops: CDR1 SQVTM, CDR2 ANQGSEA. The junction had 11 bases not matched to a gene; V was cut back by 6 bases and J by 3 bases. The CDR3 runs 15 residues. CDR3 protein: CSVAARTGSTDTQYF. The CDR3 coding sequence is TGCAGCGTCGCAGCTAGGACAGGGAGTACAGATACGCAGTATTTT.

This clonotype was seen only once. The chain uses TRBV28 and TRBJ2-7; 8 positions agree with TRBD2. Looked up from germline, CDR1 is MDHEN and CDR2 is SYDVKM. With 3 bases clipped from V and 4 bases from J, the junction kept 8 bases outside the gene matches. The CDR3 has 15 residues. The CDR3 is CASSFSGREAYEQYF. CDR3 coding DNA: TGTGCCAGCAGTTTCAGCGGGAGAGAAGCGTACGAGCAGTACTTC.

J is TRBJ2-7 and V is TRBV10-1; no definite D call. The CDR3 totals 14 residues. V gave up 9 bases and J gave up 2 bases, with 17 bases separating them. Germline V gene sequence: CDR1 WNHNN, CDR2 SYGVQD (reference sequence). The CDR3 spells CARLGDSLPYEQYF. The CDR3, as DNA: TGCGCCAGATTAGGTGACTCCTTACCCTACGAGCAGTACTTC.

The V and J genes are TRBV20-1 and TRBJ2-6; D not certain. Per the germline V gene, CDR1 is DFQATT and CDR2 is SNEGSKA (reference sequence). The CDR3 is 15 residues long. V shed 0 bases and J shed 0 bases, with 6 bases lying between them. In DNA form, the CDR3 reads TGCAGTGCTAGAGATAGGGTCTCTGGGGCCAACGTCCTGACTTTC. It is translated as CSARDRVSGANVLTF.

Concerning this clonotype itself: This sequence may be a read error, since a much larger clone differs from it by one base. The chain joins TRBV28 to TRBJ2-7; possibly TRBD1 for D (5 bases). Gene TRBJ2-5 matches the end of the DNA better, so the J call may be wrong. The CDR3 covers 15 residues. Germline-derived CDR1 and CDR2 are MDHEN and SYDVKM. CDR3 in amino acids: CASSPVDHQGETQYF. The CDR3 DNA follows: TGTGCCAGCAGTCCAGTAGATCACCAGGGAGAGACCCAGTACTTC.

This clonotype occurred many times. A read error may be the cause here, since a much bigger clone is one base away. The chain employs TRBV2 and TRBJ2-1; TRBD1 might be the D (6 bases). The J call is uncertain, as TRBJ2-7 better fits the DNA end. This CDR3 is built from 15 residues. Germline V gene data show CDR1 as SNHLY and CDR2 as FYNNEI. CDR3 nucleotide sequence: TGTGCCAGCAGCGAGAGGACAGAAGTCTACAATGAGCAGTACTTC. Translated, it gives CASSERTEVYNEQYF.

The V and J genes are TRBV6-6 and TRBJ1-1; the D gene is possibly TRBD1 (6 bases). V was clipped by 4 bases and J by 4 bases, with 16 bases between them. This CDR3 has 15 residues. Looked up from germline, CDR1 is MNHNY and CDR2 is SVGAGI (reference sequence). The CDR3 sequence: CASSSTGRGSTEAFF. The CDR3 DNA is TGTGCCAGCAGTTCTACAGGGAGAGGAAGCACTGAAGCTTTCTTT.

A word on this clonotype: A much larger clone lies one base from this, so it may be a read error. This chain uses TRBV4-2 with TRBJ2-1, with 9 nucleotides matching TRBD2. The J call may be in error: the DNA end matches TRBJ2-7 better. The V gene's germline CDR1 is LGHNA and CDR2 YNFKEQ. The CDR3 totals 16 residues. CDR3 DNA sequence: TGTGCCAGCAGCCATTCCGGGACTAGCTCCTACAATGAGCAGTACTTC. Translating gives CASSHSGTSSYNEQYF.

The chain has TRBV3-1 and TRBJ2-1; 7 bases are shared with TRBD2. Trimming took 1 base from V and 6 from J; bases not matched to a gene: 3. The germline V gene has CDR1 LGHDT and CDR2 YNNKEL (reference sequence). CDR3 length: 14 amino acids. The CDR3 here is CASSQALAANEQFF. The CDR3 DNA sequence: TGTGCCAGCAGCCAAGCCCTAGCGGCCAATGAGCAGTTCTTC.